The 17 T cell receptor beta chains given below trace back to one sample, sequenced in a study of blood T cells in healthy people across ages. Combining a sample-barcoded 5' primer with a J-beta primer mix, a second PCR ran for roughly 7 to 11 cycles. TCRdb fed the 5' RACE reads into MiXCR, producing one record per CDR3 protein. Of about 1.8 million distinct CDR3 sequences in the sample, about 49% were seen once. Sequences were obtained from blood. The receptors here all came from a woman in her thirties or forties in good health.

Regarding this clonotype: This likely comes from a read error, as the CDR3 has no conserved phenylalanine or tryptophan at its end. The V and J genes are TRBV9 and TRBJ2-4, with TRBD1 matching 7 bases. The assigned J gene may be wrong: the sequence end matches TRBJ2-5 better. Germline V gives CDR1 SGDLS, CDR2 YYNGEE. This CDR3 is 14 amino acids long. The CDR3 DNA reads TGTGCCAGCAGCGCAGGGACAGCCCAAGAGACCCAGTACTTA. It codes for CASSAGTAQETQYL.

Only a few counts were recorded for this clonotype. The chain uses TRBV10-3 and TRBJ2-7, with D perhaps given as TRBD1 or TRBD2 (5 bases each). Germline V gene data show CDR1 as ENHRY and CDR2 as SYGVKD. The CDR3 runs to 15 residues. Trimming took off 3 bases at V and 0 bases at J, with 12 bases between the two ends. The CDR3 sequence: CAISDGGSSSYEQYF. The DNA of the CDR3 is TGTGCCATCAGTGATGGGGGTTCGAGCTCCTACGAGCAGTACTTC.

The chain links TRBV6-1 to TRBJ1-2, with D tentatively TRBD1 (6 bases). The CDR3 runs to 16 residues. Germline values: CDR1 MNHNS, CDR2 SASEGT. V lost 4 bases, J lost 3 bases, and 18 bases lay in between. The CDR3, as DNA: TGTGCCAGCAGTGCTGGAGGGGGGGCCTCGGACTATGGCTACACCTTC. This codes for CASSAGGGASDYGYTF.

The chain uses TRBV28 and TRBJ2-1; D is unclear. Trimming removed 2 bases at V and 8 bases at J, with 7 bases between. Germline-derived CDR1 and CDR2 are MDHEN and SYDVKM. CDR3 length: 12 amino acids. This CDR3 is CASSLAPDEQFF. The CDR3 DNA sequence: TGTGCCAGCAGTTTAGCCCCCGATGAGCAGTTCTTC.

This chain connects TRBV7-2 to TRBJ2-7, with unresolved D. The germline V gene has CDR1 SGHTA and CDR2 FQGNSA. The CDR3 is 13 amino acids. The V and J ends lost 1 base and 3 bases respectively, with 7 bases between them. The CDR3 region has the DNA TGTGCCAGCAGCTTAGAGACGGTCTACGAGCAGTACTTC. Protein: CASSLETVYEQYF. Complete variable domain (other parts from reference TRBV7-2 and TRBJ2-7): GAGVSQSPSNKVTEKGKDVELRCDPISGHTALYWYRQSLGQGLEFLIYFQGNSAPDKSGLPSDRFSAERTGGSVSTLTIQRTQQEDSAVYLCASSLETVYEQYFGPGTRLTVT.

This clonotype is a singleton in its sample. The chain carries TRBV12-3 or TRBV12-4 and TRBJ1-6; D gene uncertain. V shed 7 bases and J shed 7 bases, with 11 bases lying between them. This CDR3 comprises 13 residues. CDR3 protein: CASKNSQNSPLHF. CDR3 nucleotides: TGTGCCAGCAAGAACAGCCAAAATTCACCCCTCCACTTT.

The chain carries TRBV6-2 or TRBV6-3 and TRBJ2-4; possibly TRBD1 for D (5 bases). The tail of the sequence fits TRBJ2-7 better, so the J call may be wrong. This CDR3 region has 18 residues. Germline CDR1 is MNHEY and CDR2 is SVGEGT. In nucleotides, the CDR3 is TGTGCCAGCAGTCGCCCAATGCCTAGGGGCCTTCCTAACTACGAGCAGTACTTC. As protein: CASSRPMPRGLPNYEQYF.

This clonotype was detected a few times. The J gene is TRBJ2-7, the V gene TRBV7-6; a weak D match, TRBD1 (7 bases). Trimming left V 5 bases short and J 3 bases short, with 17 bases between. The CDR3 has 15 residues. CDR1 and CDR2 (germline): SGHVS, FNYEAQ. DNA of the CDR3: TGTGCCAGCAGCATCAGCAGGGGGGAGGACTACGAGCAGTACTTC. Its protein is CASSISRGEDYEQYF.

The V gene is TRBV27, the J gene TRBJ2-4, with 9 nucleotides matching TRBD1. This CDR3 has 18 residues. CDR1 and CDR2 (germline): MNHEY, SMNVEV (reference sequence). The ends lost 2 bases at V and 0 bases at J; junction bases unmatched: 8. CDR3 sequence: CASSLNPPGQGAKNIQYF. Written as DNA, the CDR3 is TGTGCCAGCAGTTTAAACCCTCCGGGACAGGGAGCCAAAAACATTCAGTACTTC.

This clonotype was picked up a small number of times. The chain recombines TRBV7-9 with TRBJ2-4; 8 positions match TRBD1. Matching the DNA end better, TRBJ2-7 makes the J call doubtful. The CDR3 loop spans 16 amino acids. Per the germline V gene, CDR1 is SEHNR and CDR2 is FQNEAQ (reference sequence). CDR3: CASSFASTGATYEQYF. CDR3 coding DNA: TGTGCCAGCAGCTTCGCTTCGACAGGGGCCACCTACGAGCAGTACTTC.

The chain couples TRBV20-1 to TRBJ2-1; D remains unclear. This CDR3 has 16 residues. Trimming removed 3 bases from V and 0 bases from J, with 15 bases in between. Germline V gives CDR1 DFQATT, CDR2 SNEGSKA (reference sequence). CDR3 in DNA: TGCAGTGCTAGTATCGAGTTACTCGGCTCCTACAATGAGCAGTTCTTC. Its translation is CSASIELLGSYNEQFF.

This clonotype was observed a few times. This chain's CDR3 is CASSFQVSGGVETQYF. The CDR3 bases are TGTGCCAGCAGTTTTCAAGTATCCGGGGGAGTAGAGACCCAGTACTTC. The chain links TRBV12-3 or TRBV12-4 to TRBJ2-5, with D perhaps matching TRBD2 (6 bases). Between the trimmed V and J ends, which lost 3 bases and 4 bases, there was a span of 18 bases. The CDR3 length is 16 residues.

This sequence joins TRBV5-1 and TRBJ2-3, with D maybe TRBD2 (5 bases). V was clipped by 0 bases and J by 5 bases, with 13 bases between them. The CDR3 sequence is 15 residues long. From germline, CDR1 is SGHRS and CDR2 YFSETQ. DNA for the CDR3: TGCGCCAGCAGCTTGGACTGGACTGCGGGAGATACGCAGTATTTT. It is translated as CASSLDWTAGDTQYF.

The CDR3 coding sequence is TGTGCCAGCAGGTCAGGGGTAAACTATGGCTACACCTTC. As protein: CASRSGVNYGYTF. The chain links TRBV6-5 to TRBJ1-2; maybe TRBD1 (6 bases). This CDR3 spans 13 amino acids. Germline CDR1 and CDR2: MNHEY and SVGAGI. Trimming pared 6 bases from V and 2 bases from J, leaving 10 bases between.

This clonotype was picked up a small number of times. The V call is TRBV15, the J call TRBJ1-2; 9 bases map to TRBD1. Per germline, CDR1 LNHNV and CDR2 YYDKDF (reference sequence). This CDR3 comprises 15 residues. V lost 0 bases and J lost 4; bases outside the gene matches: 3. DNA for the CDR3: TGTGCCACCAGCAGAGAAACAGGGGGCTTCTATGGCTACACCTTC. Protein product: CATSRETGGFYGYTF.

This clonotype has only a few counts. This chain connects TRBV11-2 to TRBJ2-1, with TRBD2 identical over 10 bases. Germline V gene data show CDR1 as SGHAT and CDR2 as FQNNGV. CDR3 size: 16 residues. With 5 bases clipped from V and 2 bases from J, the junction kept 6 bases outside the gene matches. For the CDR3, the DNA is TGTGCCAGCAGCCCGAGGACTAGCGGCACCTACAATGAGCAGTTCTTC. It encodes CASSPRTSGTYNEQFF.

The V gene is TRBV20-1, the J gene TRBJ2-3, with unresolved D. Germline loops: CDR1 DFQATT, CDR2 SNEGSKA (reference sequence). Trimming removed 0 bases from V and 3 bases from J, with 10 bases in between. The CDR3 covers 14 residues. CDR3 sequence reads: CSARDEDRTDTQYF. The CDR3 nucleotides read TGCAGTGCTAGAGATGAGGATCGAACAGATACGCAGTATTTT.